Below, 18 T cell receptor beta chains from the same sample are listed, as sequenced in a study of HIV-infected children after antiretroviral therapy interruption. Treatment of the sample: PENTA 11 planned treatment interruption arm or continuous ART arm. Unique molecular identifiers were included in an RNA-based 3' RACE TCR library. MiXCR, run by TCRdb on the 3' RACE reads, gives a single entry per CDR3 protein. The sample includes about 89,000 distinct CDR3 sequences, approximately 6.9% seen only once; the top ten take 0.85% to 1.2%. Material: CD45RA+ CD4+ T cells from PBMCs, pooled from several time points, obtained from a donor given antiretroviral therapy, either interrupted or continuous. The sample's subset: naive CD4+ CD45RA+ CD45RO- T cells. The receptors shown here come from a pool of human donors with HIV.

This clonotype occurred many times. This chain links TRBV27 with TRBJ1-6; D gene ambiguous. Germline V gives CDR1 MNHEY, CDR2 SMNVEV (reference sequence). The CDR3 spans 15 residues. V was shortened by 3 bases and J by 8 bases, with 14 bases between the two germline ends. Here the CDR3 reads CASSLSTLRDSPLHF. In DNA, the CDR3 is TGTGCCAGCAGTTTGTCCACACTTCGAGATTCACCCCTCCACTTT.

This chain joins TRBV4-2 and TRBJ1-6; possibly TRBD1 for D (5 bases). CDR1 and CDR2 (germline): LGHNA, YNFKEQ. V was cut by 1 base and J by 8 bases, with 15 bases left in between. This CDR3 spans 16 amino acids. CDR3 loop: CASSQVEDSPYSPLHF. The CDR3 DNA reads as TGTGCCAGCAGCCAAGTGGAAGACAGCCCTTATTCACCCCTCCACTTT.

Here the CDR3 reads CSARLAGGPDEQFF. Here the CDR3 DNA reads TGCAGTGCTAGACTAGCGGGGGGGCCGGATGAGCAGTTCTTC. The V gene is TRBV20-1, the J gene TRBJ2-1; 12 nucleotides align to TRBD2. The CDR3 covers 14 residues. V was clipped by 2 bases and J by 8 bases; unmatched bases: 4. Germline V gene sequence: CDR1 DFQATT, CDR2 SNEGSKA (reference sequence).

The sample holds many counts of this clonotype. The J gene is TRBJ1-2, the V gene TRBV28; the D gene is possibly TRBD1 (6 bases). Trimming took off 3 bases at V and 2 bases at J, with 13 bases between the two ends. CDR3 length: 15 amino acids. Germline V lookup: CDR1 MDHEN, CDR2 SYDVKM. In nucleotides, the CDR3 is TGTGCCAGCAGTTTCAGGGGCCGAGAGAACTATGGCTACACCTTC. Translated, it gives CASSFRGRENYGYTF.

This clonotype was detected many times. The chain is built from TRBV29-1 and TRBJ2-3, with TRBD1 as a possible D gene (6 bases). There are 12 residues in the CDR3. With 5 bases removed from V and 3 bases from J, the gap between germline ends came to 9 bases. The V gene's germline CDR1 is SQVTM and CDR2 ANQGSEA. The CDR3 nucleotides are TGCAGCGTTCACAGGGATACAGATACGCAGTATTTT. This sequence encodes CSVHRDTDTQYF.

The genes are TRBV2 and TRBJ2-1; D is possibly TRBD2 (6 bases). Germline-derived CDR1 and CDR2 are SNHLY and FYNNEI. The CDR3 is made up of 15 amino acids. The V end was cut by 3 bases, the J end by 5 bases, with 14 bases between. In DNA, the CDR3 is TGTGCCAGCAGTGACTTGCTAGCGAAGCACAATGAGCAGTTCTTC. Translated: CASSDLLAKHNEQFF.

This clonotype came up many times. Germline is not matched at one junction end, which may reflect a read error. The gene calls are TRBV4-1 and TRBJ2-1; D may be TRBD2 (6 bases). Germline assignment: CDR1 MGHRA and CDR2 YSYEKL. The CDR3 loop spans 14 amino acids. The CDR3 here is CASSQGTGDAEQFF. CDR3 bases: TGTGCCAGCAGCCAAGGGACTGGGGATGCTGAGCAGTTCTTC.

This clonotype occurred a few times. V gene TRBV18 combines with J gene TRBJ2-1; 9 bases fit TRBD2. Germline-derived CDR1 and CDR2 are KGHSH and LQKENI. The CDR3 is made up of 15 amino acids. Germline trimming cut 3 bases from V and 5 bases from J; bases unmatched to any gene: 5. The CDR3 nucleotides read TGTGCCAGCTCACCGGAACTAGCGGGCCACAATGAGCAGTTCTTC. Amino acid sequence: CASSPELAGHNEQFF.

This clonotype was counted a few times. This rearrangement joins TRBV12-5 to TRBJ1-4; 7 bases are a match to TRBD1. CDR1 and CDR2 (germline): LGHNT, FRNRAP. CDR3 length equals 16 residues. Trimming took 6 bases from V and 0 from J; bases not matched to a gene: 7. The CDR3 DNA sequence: TGTGCTAGTGGGCGACAGGGAGTTGCAACTAATGAAAAACTGTTTTTT. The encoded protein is CASGRQGVATNEKLFF.

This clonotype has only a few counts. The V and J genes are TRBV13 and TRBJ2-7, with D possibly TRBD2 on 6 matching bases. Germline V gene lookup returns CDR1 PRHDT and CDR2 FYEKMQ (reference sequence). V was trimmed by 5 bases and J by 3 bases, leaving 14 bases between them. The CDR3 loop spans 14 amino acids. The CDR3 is CASSRPGLHYEQYF. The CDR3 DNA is TGTGCCAGCAGCCGTCCGGGACTCCACTACGAGCAGTACTTC.

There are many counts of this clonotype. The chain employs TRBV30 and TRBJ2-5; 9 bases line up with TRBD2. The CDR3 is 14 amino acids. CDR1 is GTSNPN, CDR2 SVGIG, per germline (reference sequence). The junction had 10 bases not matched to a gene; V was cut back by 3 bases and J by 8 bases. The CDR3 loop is CAWRGAGGTGTQYF. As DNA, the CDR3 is TGTGCCTGGAGGGGAGCGGGGGGCACGGGAACCCAGTACTTC.

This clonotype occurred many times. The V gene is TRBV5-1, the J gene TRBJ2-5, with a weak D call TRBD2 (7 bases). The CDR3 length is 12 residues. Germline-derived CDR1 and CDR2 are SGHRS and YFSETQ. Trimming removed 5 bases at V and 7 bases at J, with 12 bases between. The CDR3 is CASRLRGGTQYF. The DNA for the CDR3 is TGCGCCAGCAGGCTGAGGGGGGGGACCCAGTACTTC. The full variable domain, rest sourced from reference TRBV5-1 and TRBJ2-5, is KAGVTQTPRYLIKTRGQQVTLSCSPISGHRSVSWYQQTPGQGLQFLFEYFSETQRNKGNFPGRFSGRQFSNSRSEMNVSTLELGDSALYLCASRLRGGTQYFGPGTRLLVL.

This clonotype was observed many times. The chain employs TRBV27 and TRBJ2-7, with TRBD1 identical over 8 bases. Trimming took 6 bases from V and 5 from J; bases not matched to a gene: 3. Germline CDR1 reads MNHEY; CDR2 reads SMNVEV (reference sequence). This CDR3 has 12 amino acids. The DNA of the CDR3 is TGTGCCAGCAGAGGACAGGGAAACGAGCAGTACTTC. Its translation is CASRGQGNEQYF.

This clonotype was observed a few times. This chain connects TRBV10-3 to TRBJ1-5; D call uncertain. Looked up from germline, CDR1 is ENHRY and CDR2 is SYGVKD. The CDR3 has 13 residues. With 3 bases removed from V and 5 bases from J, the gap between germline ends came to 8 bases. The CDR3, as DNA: TGTGCCATCAGTGAAGGAGACGATCAGCCCCAGCATTTT. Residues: CAISEGDDQPQHF.

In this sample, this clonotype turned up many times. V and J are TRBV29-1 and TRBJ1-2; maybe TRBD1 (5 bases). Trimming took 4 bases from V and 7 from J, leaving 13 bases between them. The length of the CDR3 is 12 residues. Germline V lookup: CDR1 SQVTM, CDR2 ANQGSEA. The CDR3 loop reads CSVVGTGGGYTF. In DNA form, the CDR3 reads TGCAGCGTTGTTGGGACCGGGGGTGGCTACACCTTC.

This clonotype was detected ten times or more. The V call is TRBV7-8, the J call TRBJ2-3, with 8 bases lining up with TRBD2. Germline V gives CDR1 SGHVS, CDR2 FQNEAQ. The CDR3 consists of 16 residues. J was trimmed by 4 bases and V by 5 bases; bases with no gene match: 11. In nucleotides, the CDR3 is TGTGCCAGCAGCCCCGCATCGCGGGGGGCCCCAGATACGCAGTATTTT. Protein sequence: CASSPASRGAPDTQYF.

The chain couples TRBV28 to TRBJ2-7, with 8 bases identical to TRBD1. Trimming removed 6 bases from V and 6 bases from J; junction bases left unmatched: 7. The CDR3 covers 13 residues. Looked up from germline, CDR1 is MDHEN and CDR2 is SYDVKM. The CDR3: CASRRPGTGEQYF. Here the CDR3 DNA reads TGTGCCAGCAGACGTCCCGGGACAGGCGAGCAGTACTTC. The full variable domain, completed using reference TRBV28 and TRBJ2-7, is DVKVTQSSRYLVKRTGEKVFLECVQDMDHENMFWYRQDPGLGLRLIYFSYDVKMKEKGDIPEGYSVSREKKERFSLILESASTNQTSMYLCASRRPGTGEQYFGPGTRLTVT.

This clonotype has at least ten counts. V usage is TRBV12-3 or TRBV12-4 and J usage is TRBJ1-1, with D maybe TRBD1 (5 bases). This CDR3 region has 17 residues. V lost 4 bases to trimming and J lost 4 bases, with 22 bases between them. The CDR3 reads CASSSGPQGVGTTEAFF. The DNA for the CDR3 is TGTGCCAGCAGTTCTGGTCCCCAGGGAGTCGGGACCACTGAAGCTTTCTTT.